This T cell receptor beta chain emerged from a study of blood T cell repertoires in COVID-19. The data were produced by immunoSEQ multiplex PCR, yet TCRdb's version contains in-frame clones alone and is incomplete. The table lists tens of thousands of clones, approximately 92% of them singletons. Material: peripheral blood. This TCR came from a man aged 55 to 70 with active COVID-19.

CDR3 nucleotide sequence: TGTGCCAGCAGCTCTAGCGGGAGTCCATTAGATGAGCAGTTCTTC. As protein: CASSSSGSPLDEQFF. The chain couples TRBV13 to TRBJ2-1; TRBD2 matches at 10 bases. The junction had 8 bases not matched to a gene; V was cut back by 4 bases and J by 8 bases. The CDR3 extends over 15 amino acids. The germline V gene has CDR1 PRHDT and CDR2 FYEKMQ (reference sequence).